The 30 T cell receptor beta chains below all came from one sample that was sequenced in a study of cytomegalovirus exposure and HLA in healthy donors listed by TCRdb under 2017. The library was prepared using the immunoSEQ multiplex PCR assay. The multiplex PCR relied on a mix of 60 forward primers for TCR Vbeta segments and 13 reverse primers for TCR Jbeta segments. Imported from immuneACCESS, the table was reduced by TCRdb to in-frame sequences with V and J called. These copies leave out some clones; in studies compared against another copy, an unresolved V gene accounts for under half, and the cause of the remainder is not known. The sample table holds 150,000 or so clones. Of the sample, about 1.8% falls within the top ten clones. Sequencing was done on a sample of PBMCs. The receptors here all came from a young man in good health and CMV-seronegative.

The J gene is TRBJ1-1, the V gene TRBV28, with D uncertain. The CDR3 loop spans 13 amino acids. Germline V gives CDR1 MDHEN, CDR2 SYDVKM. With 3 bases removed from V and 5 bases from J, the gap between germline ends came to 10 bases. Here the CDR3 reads CASSFVQVTEAFF. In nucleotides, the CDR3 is TGTGCCAGCAGTTTTGTCCAGGTTACTGAAGCTTTCTTT.

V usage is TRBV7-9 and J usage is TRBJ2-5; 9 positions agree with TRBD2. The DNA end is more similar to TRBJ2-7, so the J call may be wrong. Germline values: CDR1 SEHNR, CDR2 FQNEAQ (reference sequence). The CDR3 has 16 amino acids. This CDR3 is CASSLARLAETYEQYF. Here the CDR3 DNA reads TGTGCCAGCAGCTTAGCGCGACTAGCGGAAACCTACGAGCAGTACTTC.

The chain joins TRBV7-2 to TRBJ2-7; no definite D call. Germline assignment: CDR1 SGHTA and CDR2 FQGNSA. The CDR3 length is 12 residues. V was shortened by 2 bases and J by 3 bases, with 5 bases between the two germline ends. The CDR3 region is CASSLMSYEQYF. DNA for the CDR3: TGTGCCAGCAGCTTAATGAGCTACGAGCAGTACTTC.

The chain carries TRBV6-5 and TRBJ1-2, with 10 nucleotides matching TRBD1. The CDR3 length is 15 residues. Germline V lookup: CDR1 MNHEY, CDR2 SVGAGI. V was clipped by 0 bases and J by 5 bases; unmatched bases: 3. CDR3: CASSYSGQGLYGYTF. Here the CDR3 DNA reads TGTGCCAGCAGTTACTCGGGACAGGGGCTTTATGGCTACACCTTC.

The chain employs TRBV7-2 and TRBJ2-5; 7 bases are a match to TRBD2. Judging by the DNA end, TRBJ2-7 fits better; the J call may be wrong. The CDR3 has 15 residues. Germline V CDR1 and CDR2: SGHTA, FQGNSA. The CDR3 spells CASSPAGQVTYEQYF. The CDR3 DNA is TGTGCCAGCAGCCCAGCGGGGCAGGTCACCTACGAGCAGTACTTC.

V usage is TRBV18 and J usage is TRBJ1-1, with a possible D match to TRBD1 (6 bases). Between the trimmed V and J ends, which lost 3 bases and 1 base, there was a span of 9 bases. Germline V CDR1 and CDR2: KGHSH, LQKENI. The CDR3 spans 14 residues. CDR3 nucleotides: TGTGCCAGCTCACCCCCACAGGGGAACACTGAAGCTTTCTTT. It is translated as CASSPPQGNTEAFF.

The CDR3 here is CASRAGQGMNTEAFF. The CDR3 DNA reads TGTGCCAGCAGAGCGGGACAGGGCATGAACACTGAAGCTTTCTTT. The chain combines TRBV6-1 with TRBJ1-1; 9 bases fit TRBD1. Trimming cost V 6 bases and J 0 bases; bases outside gene matches: 5. Germline V lookup: CDR1 MNHNS, CDR2 SASEGT. The CDR3 loop spans 15 amino acids.

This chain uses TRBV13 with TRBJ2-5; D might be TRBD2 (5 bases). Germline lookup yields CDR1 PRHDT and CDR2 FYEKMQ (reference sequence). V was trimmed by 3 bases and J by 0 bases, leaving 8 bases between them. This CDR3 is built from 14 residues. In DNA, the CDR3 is TGTGCCAGCAGCTTGATCGGGGACCAAGAGACCCAGTACTTC. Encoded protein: CASSLIGDQETQYF.

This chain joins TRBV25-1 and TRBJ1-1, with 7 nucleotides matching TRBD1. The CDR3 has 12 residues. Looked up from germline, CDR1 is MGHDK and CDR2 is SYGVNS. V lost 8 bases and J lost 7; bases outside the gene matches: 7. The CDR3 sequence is CASRQGGVEAFF. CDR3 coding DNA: TGTGCCAGCCGACAGGGTGGGGTTGAAGCTTTCTTT.

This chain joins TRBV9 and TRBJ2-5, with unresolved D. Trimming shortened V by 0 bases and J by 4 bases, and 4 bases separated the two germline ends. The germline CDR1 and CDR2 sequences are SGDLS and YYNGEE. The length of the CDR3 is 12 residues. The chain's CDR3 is CASSVAGETQYF. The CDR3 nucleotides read TGTGCCAGCAGCGTAGCGGGAGAGACCCAGTACTTC.

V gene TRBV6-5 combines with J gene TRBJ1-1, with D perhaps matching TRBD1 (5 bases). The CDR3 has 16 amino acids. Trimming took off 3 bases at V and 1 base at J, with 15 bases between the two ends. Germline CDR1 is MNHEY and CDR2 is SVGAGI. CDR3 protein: CASSYYGHRKNTEAFF. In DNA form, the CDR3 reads TGTGCCAGCAGTTATTACGGACACAGGAAGAACACTGAAGCTTTCTTT.

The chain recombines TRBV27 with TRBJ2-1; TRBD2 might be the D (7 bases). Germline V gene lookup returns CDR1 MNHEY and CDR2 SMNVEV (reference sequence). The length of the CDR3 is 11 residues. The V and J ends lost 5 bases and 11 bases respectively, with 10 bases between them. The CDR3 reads CASSRGGKQFF. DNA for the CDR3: TGTGCCAGCAGTAGGGGGGGGAAGCAGTTCTTC.

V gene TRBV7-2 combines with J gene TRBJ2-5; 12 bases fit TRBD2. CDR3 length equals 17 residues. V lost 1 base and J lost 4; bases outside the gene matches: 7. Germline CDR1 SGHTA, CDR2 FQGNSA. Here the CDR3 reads CASSLGSASGRAETQYF. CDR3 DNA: TGTGCCAGCAGCTTAGGGTCGGCTAGCGGGAGGGCAGAGACCCAGTACTTC.

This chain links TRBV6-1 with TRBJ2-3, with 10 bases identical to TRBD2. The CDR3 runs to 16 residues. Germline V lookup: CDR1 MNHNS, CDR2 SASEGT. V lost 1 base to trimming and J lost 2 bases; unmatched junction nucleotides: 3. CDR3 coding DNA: TGTGCCAGCAGTGAAGTAGCGGGGGGTTTCACAGATACGCAGTATTTT. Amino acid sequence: CASSEVAGGFTDTQYF.

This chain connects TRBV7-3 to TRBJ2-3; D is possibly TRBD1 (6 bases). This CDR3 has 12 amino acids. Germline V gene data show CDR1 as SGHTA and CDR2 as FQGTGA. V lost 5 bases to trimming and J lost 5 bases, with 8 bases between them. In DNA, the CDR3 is TGTGCCAGCAGCCCACAGGGAGATACGCAGTATTTT. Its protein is CASSPQGDTQYF.

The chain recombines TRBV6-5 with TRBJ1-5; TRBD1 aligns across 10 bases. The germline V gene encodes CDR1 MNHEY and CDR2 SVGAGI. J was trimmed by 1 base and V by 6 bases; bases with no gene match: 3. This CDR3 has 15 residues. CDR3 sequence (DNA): TGTGCCAGCAGACCGGGACAGGGGAGCAATCAGCCCCAGCATTTT. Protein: CASRPGQGSNQPQHF.

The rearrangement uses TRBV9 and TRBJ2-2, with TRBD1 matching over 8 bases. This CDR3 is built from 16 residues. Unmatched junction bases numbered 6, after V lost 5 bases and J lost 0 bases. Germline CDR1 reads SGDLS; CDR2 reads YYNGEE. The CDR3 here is CASRGWDRPNTGELFF. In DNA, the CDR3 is TGTGCCAGCAGGGGATGGGACAGGCCGAACACCGGGGAGCTGTTTTTT.

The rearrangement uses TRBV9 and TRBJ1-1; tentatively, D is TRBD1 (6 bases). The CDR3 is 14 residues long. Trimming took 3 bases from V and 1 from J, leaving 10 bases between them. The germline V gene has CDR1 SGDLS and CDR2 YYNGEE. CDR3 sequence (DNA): TGTGCCAGCAGCGCGGGAGGGGGGAACACTGAAGCTTTCTTT. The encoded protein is CASSAGGGNTEAFF. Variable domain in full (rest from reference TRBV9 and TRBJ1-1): DSGVTQTPKHLITATGQRVTLRCSPRSGDLSVYWYQQSLDQGLQFLIQYYNGEERAKGNILERFSAQQFPDLHSELNLSSLELGDSALYFCASSAGGGNTEAFFGQGTRLTVV.

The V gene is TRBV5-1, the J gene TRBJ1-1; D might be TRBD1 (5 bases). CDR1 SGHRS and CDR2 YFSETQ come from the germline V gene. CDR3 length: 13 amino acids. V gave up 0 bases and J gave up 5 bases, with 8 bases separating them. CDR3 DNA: TGCGCCAGCAGCTTGGGACAGCAGACTGAAGCTTTCTTT. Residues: CASSLGQQTEAFF.

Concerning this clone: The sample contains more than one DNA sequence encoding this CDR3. CDR3 DNA: TGTGCCAGCAGCTCATTGAGCTCCTACGAGCAGTACTTC. Amino acids: CASSSLSSYEQYF. This sequence joins TRBV5-4 and TRBJ2-7; no definite D call. Germline values: CDR1 SGHNT, CDR2 YYREEE (reference sequence). CDR3 length: 13 amino acids. The V end lost 3 bases, the J end lost 0 bases, and 7 bases lay between the germline ends.

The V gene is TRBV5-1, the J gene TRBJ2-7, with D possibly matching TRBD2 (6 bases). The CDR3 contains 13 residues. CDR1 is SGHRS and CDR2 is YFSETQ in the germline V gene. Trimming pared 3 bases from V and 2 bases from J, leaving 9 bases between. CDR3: CASSWEEAYEQYF. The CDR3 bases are TGCGCCAGCAGCTGGGAGGAAGCCTACGAGCAGTACTTC.

Written as DNA, the CDR3 is TGTGCCAGCAGCGCCCGGGACAGAACTTATGGCTACACCTTC. Amino acid sequence: CASSARDRTYGYTF. The chain joins TRBV11-2 to TRBJ1-2; TRBD1 agrees at 7 bases. The J segment lost 5 bases and the V segment lost 5 bases, leaving 8 bases of the junction unmatched. Germline CDR1 and CDR2: SGHAT and FQNNGV. This CDR3 has 14 residues.

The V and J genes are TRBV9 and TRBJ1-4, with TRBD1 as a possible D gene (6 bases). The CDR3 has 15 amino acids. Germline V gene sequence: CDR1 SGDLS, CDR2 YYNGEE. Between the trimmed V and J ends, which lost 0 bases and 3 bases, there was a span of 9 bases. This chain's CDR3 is CASSVAGVPNEKLFF. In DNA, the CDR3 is TGTGCCAGCAGCGTAGCAGGGGTCCCTAATGAAAAACTGTTTTTT.

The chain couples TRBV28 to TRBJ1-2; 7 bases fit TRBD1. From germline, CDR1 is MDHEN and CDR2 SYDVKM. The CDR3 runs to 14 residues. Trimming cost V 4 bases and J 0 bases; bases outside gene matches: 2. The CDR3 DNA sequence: TGTGCCAGCAGTTGGACAGGAGCTAACTATGGCTACACCTTC. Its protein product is CASSWTGANYGYTF.

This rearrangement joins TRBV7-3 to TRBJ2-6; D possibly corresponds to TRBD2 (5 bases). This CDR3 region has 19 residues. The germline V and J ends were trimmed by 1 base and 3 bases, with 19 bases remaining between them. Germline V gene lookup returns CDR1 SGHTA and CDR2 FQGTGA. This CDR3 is CASSLMSSRGSIGANVLTF. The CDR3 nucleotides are TGTGCCAGCAGCTTAATGAGTAGTCGGGGAAGTATTGGGGCCAACGTCCTGACTTTC.

Written as DNA, the CDR3 is TGTGCCAGCGGTGAGGGTTCTGGAAACACCATATATTTT. Translating gives CASGEGSGNTIYF. The chain joins TRBV7-2 to TRBJ1-3; D gene uncertain. The CDR3 spans 13 residues. Deletions cut 8 bases from V and 1 base from J, with 9 bases between. Germline assignment: CDR1 SGHTA and CDR2 FQGNSA.

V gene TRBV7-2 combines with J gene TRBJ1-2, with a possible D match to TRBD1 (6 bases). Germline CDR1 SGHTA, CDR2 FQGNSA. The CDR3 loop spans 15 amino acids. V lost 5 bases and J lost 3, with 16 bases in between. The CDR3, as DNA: TGTGCCAGCAGCCCGGCCAGGACAGATTACTATGGCTACACCTTC. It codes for CASSPARTDYYGYTF.

The chain's CDR3 is CASSQVGHKNTEAFF. The DNA for the CDR3 is TGTGCCAGCAGCCAAGTTGGGCATAAGAACACTGAAGCTTTCTTT. This chain links TRBV14 with TRBJ1-1; D is unclear. This CDR3 spans 15 amino acids. The ends were cut back, 1 base at V and 1 base at J, with 10 bases in the middle. Germline CDR1 reads SGHDN; CDR2 reads FVKESK.

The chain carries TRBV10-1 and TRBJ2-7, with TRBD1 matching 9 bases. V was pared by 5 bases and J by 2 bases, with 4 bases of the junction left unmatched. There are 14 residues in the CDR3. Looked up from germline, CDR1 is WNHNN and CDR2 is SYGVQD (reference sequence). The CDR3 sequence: CASSNNRGPYEQYF. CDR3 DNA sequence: TGCGCCAGCAGTAATAACAGGGGGCCCTACGAGCAGTACTTC.

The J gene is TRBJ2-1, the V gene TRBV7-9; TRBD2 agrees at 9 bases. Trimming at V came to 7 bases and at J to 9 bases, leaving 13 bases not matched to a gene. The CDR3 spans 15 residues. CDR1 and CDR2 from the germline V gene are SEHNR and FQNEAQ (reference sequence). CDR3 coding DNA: TGTGCCAGCACCCTCCTAGCGGGAATCATCGGTGAGCAGTTCTTC. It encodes CASTLLAGIIGEQFF.